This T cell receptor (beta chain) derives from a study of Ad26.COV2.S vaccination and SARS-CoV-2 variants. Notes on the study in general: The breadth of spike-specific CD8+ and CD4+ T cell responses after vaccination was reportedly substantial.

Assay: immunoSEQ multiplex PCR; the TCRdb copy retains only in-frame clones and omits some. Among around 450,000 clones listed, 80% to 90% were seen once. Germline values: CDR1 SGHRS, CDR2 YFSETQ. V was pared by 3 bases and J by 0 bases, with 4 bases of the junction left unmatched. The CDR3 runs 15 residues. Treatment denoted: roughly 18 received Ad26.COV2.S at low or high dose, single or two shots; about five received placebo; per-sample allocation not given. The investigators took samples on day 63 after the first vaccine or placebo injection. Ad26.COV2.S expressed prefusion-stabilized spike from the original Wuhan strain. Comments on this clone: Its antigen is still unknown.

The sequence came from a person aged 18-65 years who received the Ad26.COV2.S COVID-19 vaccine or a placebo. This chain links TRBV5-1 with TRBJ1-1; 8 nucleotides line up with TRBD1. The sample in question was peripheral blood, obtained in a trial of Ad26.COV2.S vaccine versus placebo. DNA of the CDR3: TGCGCCAGCAGCTCATACAGGGGGGTGAACACTGAAGCTTTCTTT. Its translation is CASSSYRGVNTEAFF.